These 9 T cell receptor beta chains were sequenced from one sample in a study of T cells in Graves' hyperthyroidism and ophthalmopathy. Researchers amplified the TCR beta CDR3 regions from RNA transcripts. Using the HTBI primer set, a first-round RT-PCR was run on the TCR CDR3. TCRdb itself ran the multiplex PCR reads through MiXCR, one entry per CDR3 protein. The sample yields 350,000 to 500,000 distinct CDR3 sequences, roughly an eighth seen once. Sequenced material: blood. These receptors were collected from a woman aged 18-29 years with Graves' hyperthyroidism.

The chain links TRBV30 to TRBJ2-3; D is unclear. V shed 2 bases and J shed 2 bases, with 11 bases lying between them. The V gene's germline CDR1 is GTSNPN and CDR2 SVGIG (reference sequence). The CDR3 totals 14 residues. The CDR3 coding sequence is TGTGCCTGGAGTCCCGGGCAGTTCACAGATACGCAGTATTTT. Translated: CAWSPGQFTDTQYF.

This clonotype was recorded a few times. Sequence at one end of the junction differs from germline and may be a read error. V and J are TRBV7-7 and TRBJ1-1; D possibly corresponds to TRBD1 (5 bases). The CDR3 totals 14 residues. Germline V gene data show CDR1 as SSHAT and CDR2 as FNYEAQ (reference sequence). This chain's CDR3 is CASSPLAGGTEAFF. DNA of the CDR3: TGTGCTAGCAGCCCTTTAGCGGGGGGTACTGAAGCTTTCTTT.

This clonotype was picked up many times. CDR3 sequence (DNA): TGTGCCAGCAGTTTAGGGCGGCAGCCCCAGCATTTT. It is translated as CASSLGRQPQHF. The chain recombines TRBV28 with TRBJ1-5; D unresolved. V was cut by 2 bases and J by 7 bases, with 6 bases left in between. CDR1 is MDHEN, CDR2 SYDVKM, per germline. The CDR3 covers 12 residues.

The J gene is TRBJ2-7, the V gene TRBV5-4, with 11 bases matching TRBD2. This CDR3 has 15 residues. V dropped 4 bases and J dropped 1; count of bases not matched to a gene: 4. Germline CDR1 SGHNT, CDR2 YYREEE (reference sequence). This CDR3 reads CASSTLAGGSYEQYF. The DNA for the CDR3 is TGTGCCAGCAGCACGTTAGCGGGAGGGTCCTACGAGCAGTACTTC.

This clonotype was recorded at least ten times. This chain joins TRBV7-9 and TRBJ2-7; unclear D gene. The CDR3 is 13 residues long. Deletions cut 4 bases from V and 1 base from J, with 8 bases between. CDR1 is SEHNR and CDR2 is FQNEAQ in the germline V gene (reference sequence). Here the CDR3 DNA reads TGTGCCAGCAGCTCAAGGACGTCCTACGAGCAGTACTTC. Amino acids: CASSSRTSYEQYF.

This clonotype was recorded at least ten times. The chain couples TRBV30 to TRBJ1-2; TRBD1 agrees at 9 bases. V lost 2 bases and J lost 4; bases outside the gene matches: 5. Germline CDR1 is GTSNPN and CDR2 is SVGIG (reference sequence). CDR3 length: 14 amino acids. The CDR3 nucleotides read TGTGCCTGGAGTCCTGGACAGGGGACCTATGGCTACACCTTC. It is translated as CAWSPGQGTYGYTF.

The V call is TRBV11-2, the J call TRBJ1-6, with a possible D match to TRBD1 (5 bases). The V gene's germline CDR1 is SGHAT and CDR2 FQNNGV. This CDR3 spans 14 amino acids. V dropped 3 bases and J dropped 9 bases, with 12 bases sitting between them. The DNA for the CDR3 is TGTGCCAGCAGCTTTGGATACCAGGGTTCACCCCTCCACTTT. This sequence encodes CASSFGYQGSPLHF. The variable domain in full, completed from reference TRBV11-2 and TRBJ1-6, reads EAGVAQSPRYKIIEKRQSVAFWCNPISGHATLYWYQQILGQGPKLLIQFQNNGVVDDSQLPKDRFSAERLKGVDSTLKIQPAKLEDSAVYLCASSFGYQGSPLHFGNGTRLTVT.

The rearrangement uses TRBV20-1 and TRBJ2-7, with D maybe TRBD1 (6 bases). The CDR3 covers 11 residues. V lost 7 bases, J lost 3 bases, and 10 bases lay in between. Germline CDR1 reads DFQATT; CDR2 reads SNEGSKA (reference sequence). CDR3 sequence reads: CSGGQDYEQYF. The CDR3 region has the DNA TGCAGTGGGGGACAAGACTACGAGCAGTACTTC.

In this sample, this clonotype turned up many times. CDR3 protein: CASSLDGDLQFF. DNA for the CDR3: TGTGCCAGCAGCTTAGATGGCGATTTGCAGTTCTTC. The rearrangement links TRBV11-3 to TRBJ2-1; the D is unclear. The CDR3 is 12 amino acids. Germline V lookup: CDR1 SGHNT, CDR2 YENEEA. V was clipped by 0 bases and J by 12 bases, with 9 bases between them.